Shown below are 12 T cell receptor beta chains from a single sample sequenced in a study of blood T cell repertoires in COVID-19. Sequencing used immunoSEQ multiplex PCR; TCRdb keeps in-frame clones, though not all of them. Among about 100,000 clones, around 88% were seen once, and the ten largest hold around 7%. Sequenced input: peripheral blood. Source of these receptors: a man aged 50-59 years with active or convalescent COVID-19.

The chain joins TRBV28 to TRBJ2-7, with D tentatively TRBD1 (6 bases). Germline CDR1 MDHEN, CDR2 SYDVKM. This CDR3 spans 14 amino acids. Trimming cost V 3 bases and J 7 bases, with 16 bases left between them. This CDR3 reads CASSFLPVGAEQYF. The DNA for the CDR3 is TGTGCCAGCAGTTTCCTGCCTGTGGGGGCGGAGCAGTACTTC.

V usage is TRBV20-1 and J usage is TRBJ2-3; possible D gene TRBD2, 5 bases. V was shortened by 3 bases and J by 4 bases, with 17 bases between the two germline ends. The CDR3 is 15 residues long. Germline V gives CDR1 DFQATT, CDR2 SNEGSKA (reference sequence). The CDR3 region has the DNA TGCAGTGCTAGTCCCCAGTTTGGGAGACCAGATACGCAGTATTTT. Its protein is CSASPQFGRPDTQYF.

This chain joins TRBV5-1 and TRBJ1-1, with D perhaps TRBD1 (5 bases). The CDR3 has 15 amino acids. Trimming took off 4 bases at V and 0 bases at J, with 13 bases between the two ends. Germline V gene lookup returns CDR1 SGHRS and CDR2 YFSETQ. The CDR3 region is CASSGDSPVNTEAFF. The CDR3 coding sequence is TGCGCCAGCAGCGGCGACAGTCCCGTGAACACTGAAGCTTTCTTT. The full variable domain, rest sourced from reference TRBV5-1 and TRBJ1-1, is KAGVTQTPRYLIKTRGQQVTLSCSPISGHRSVSWYQQTPGQGLQFLFEYFSETQRNKGNFPGRFSGRQFSNSRSEMNVSTLELGDSALYLCASSGDSPVNTEAFFGQGTRLTVV.

The rearrangement joins TRBV28 to TRBJ2-7; TRBD1 matches 8 bases. Trimming cost V 5 bases and J 6 bases; bases outside gene matches: 9. This CDR3 spans 14 amino acids. The germline V gene has CDR1 MDHEN and CDR2 SYDVKM. The CDR3 DNA sequence: TGTGCCAGCAGTCCGGGACAGGTAGTCAGCGAGCAGTACTTC. This translates into CASSPGQVVSEQYF. The variable domain in full, completed from reference TRBV28 and TRBJ2-7, reads DVKVTQSSRYLVKRTGEKVFLECVQDMDHENMFWYRQDPGLGLRLIYFSYDVKMKEKGDIPEGYSVSREKKERFSLILESASTNQTSMYLCASSPGQVVSEQYFGPGTRLTVT.

The chain carries TRBV28 and TRBJ1-4; 10 bases fit TRBD1. This CDR3 contains 16 residues. The V gene's germline CDR1 is MDHEN and CDR2 SYDVKM. The V segment lost 4 bases and the J segment 8 bases; nucleotides outside the gene matches: 10. CDR3 amino acids: CASSSSGTGDGEKLFF. CDR3 bases: TGTGCCAGCAGTTCTTCCGGGACAGGGGATGGGGAAAAACTGTTTTTT.

With regard to this clone: This same CDR3 is encoded by further DNA sequences in the sample. The rearrangement joins TRBV12-3 or TRBV12-4 to TRBJ1-1; unclear D gene. V dropped 3 bases and J dropped 1 base, with 6 bases sitting between them. The CDR3 extends over 13 amino acids. The CDR3 coding sequence is TGTGCCAGCAGTTTTAGTGGGAACACTGAAGCTTTCTTT. It is translated as CASSFSGNTEAFF.

The chain carries TRBV12-3 or TRBV12-4 and TRBJ2-7; a weak D match, TRBD1 (5 bases). The CDR3 runs to 12 residues. V was pared by 6 bases and J by 3 bases, with 9 bases between. Here the CDR3 reads CASRKQVYEQYF. The CDR3, as DNA: TGTGCCAGCAGGAAACAGGTCTACGAGCAGTACTTC.

The rearrangement joins TRBV30 to TRBJ1-2, with 7 bases identical to TRBD1. The germline gives CDR1 GTSNPN, CDR2 SVGIG (reference sequence). V trimming: 0 bases; J trimming: 7 bases; junction bases outside the gene matches: 8. The CDR3 is 14 residues long. In DNA, the CDR3 is TGTGCCTGGAGTGTAGTCCTCCGACAGGGTGGCTACACCTTC. This codes for CAWSVVLRQGGYTF.

The J gene is TRBJ1-2, the V gene TRBV12-3 or TRBV12-4, with D perhaps matching TRBD1 (6 bases). Trimming left V 3 bases short and J 6 bases short, with 11 bases between. CDR3 length: 13 residues. CDR3 protein: CASSFGTSDGYTF. Here the CDR3 DNA reads TGTGCCAGCAGTTTCGGGACATCGGATGGCTACACCTTC.

The chain employs TRBV30 and TRBJ1-2; 10 bases match TRBD1. The ends lost 4 bases at V and 7 bases at J; junction bases unmatched: 9. Germline assignment: CDR1 GTSNPN and CDR2 SVGIG (reference sequence). The CDR3 is 14 residues long. As DNA, the CDR3 is TGTGCCTGGACCCTCCGGGACAGGGGTAGTGGCTACACCTTC. This sequence encodes CAWTLRDRGSGYTF.

V usage is TRBV10-1 and J usage is TRBJ1-1; maybe TRBD1 (5 bases). The CDR3 extends over 14 amino acids. Trimming removed 6 bases from V and 4 bases from J, with 15 bases in between. The germline CDR1 and CDR2 sequences are WNHNN and SYGVQD (reference sequence). The CDR3 loop is CASRDGTRATEAFF. CDR3 in DNA: TGCGCCAGCAGGGACGGGACTCGGGCCACTGAAGCTTTCTTT.

V usage is TRBV6-2 or TRBV6-3 and J usage is TRBJ1-2; 8 bases agree with TRBD1. Trimming at V came to 5 bases and at J to 7 bases, leaving 6 bases not matched to a gene. The CDR3 length is 13 residues. Germline CDR1 reads MNHEY; CDR2 reads SVGEGT. This CDR3 reads CASSKPQGAGYTF. In DNA form, the CDR3 reads TGTGCCAGCAGTAAACCTCAGGGGGCTGGCTACACCTTC.